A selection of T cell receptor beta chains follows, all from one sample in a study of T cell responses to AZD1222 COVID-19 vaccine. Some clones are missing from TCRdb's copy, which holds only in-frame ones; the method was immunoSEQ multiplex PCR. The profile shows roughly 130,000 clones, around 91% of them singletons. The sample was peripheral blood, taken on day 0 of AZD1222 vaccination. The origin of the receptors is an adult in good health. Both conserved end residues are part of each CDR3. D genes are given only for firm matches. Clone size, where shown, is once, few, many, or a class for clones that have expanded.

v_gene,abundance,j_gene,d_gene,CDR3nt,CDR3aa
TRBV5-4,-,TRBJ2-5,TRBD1,TGTGCCAGCAGCTTGGGGGCAGGGGGTAGACAAGAGACCCAGTACTTC,CASSLGAGGRQETQYF
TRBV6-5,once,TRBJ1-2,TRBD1,TGTGCCAGCAGCACGGGACAGTACTATGGCTACACCTTC,CASSTGQYYGYTF
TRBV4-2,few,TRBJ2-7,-,TGTGCCAGCAGCCGGACGTCGTCCAGGGTCCCCGAGCAGTACTTC,CASSRTSSRVPEQYF
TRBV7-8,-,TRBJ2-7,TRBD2,TGTGCCAGCAGCTTAGCACTAGCGGACTCCTACGAGCAGTACTTC,CASSLALADSYEQYF
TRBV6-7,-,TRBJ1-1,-,TGTGCCAGCATTGGACAGAGAGTTGAAAAAGCTTTCTTT,CASIGQRVEKAFF
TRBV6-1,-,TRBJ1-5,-,TGTGCCAGCAGTGACCCAGTCAGGGGTAGCAATCAGCCCCAGCATTTT,CASSDPVRGSNQPQHF
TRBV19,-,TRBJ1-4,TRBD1,TGTGCCAGTACCCCGGGACAGCTAAATGAAAAACTGTTTTTT,CASTPGQLNEKLFF
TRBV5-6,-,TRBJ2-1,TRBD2,TGTGCCAGCAGCTTGAGTGGGGTTCTAGCGGGATGGGGCAATGAGCAGTTCTTC,CASSLSGVLAGWGNEQFF
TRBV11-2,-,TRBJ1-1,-,TGTGCCAGCAGCCCCCCGGAGCGTGAAGCTTTCTTT,CASSPPEREAFF
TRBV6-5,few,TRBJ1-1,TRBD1,TGTGCCAGCAGTCTTACAGGGGACACTGAAGCTTTCTTT,CASSLTGDTEAFF
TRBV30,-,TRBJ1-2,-,TGTGCCTGGAGCCCCGACCTAAACTATGGCTACACCTTC,CAWSPDLNYGYTF
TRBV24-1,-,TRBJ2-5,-,TGTGCCACCAGTGATCGGACTACCCAAGAGACCCAGTACTTC,CATSDRTTQETQYF
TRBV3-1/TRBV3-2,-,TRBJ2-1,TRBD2,TGTGCCAGCAGCCAAGTGACTAGCGGGGGAACGTTCTACAATGAGCAGTTCTTC,CASSQVTSGGTFYNEQFF
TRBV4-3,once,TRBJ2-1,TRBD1,TGCGCCAGCAGCCAAGATCGGACAGGGCAGTTCTTC,CASSQDRTGQFF
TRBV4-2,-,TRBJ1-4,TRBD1,TGTGCCAGCAGCCAAGATACAGGGGGAGTAACTAATGAAAAACTGTTTTTT,CASSQDTGGVTNEKLFF
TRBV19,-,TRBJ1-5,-,TGTGCCAGTAGTATGTTAGGTACAGGGAGCAATCAGCCCCAGCATTTT,CASSMLGTGSNQPQHF
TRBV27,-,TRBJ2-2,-,TGTGCCAGCAGTTTATCCCGAGTAGCCCCTAGAGGGGAGCTGTTTTTT,CASSLSRVAPRGELFF
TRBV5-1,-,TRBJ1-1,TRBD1,TGCGCCAGCAGCTCCAGGACAGGATACTTAATGAACACTGAAGCTTTCTTT,CASSSRTGYLMNTEAFF
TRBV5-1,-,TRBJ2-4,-,TGCGCCAGCAGTATGGATCTAGCCAAAAACATTCAGTACTTC,CASSMDLAKNIQYF
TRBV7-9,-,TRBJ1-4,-,TGTGCCAGCAGCCCAACCGGGGGCCGTAATGAAAAACTGTTTTTT,CASSPTGGRNEKLFF